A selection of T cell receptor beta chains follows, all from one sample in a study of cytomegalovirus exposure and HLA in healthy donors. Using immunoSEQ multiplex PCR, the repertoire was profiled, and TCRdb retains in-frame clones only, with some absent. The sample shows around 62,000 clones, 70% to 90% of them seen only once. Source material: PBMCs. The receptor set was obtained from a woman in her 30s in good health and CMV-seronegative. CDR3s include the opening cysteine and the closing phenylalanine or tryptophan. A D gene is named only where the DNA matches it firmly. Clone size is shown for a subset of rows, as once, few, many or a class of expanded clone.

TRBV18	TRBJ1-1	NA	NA	CASSPIPRNTEAFF	TGTGCCAGCTCACCAATTCCTCGGAACACTGAAGCTTTCTTT
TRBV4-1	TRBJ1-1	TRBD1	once	CASSRALGQGAFF	TGCGCCAGCAGCCGAGCCCTAGGACAGGGAGCTTTCTTT
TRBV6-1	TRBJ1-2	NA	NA	CASRAGSNYGYTF	TGTGCCAGCAGAGCGGGGTCTAACTATGGCTACACCTTC
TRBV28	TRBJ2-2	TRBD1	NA	CASSLDLQGIAGELFF	TGTGCCAGCAGTTTGGATCTACAGGGGATCGCCGGGGAGCTGTTTTTT
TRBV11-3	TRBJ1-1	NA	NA	CASSPGEDGSNTEAFF	TGTGCCAGCAGCCCCGGCGAGGACGGGAGTAACACTGAAGCTTTCTTT
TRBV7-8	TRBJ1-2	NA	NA	CASSLEQGKDGYTF	TGTGCCAGCAGCTTAGAACAGGGCAAGGATGGCTACACCTTC
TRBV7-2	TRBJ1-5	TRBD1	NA	CASSSTGSRAQPQHF	TGTGCCAGCAGCTCGACAGGGTCAAGGGCTCAGCCCCAGCATTTT
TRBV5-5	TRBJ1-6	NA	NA	CASSLGTYNSPLHF	TGTGCCAGCAGCCTCGGTACCTATAATTCACCCCTCCACTTT
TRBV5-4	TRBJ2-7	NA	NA	CASSINSLTYEQYF	TGTGCCAGCAGCATTAACAGCCTTACCTACGAGCAGTACTTC
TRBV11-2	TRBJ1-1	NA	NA	CASSLGGWTTGEAFF	TGTGCCAGCAGCTTAGGGGGTTGGACGACAGGTGAAGCTTTCTTT
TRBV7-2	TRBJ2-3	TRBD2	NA	CASSPGTSGGTDTQYF	TGTGCCAGCAGCCCCGGGACTAGCGGAGGCACAGATACGCAGTATTTT
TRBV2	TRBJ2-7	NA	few	CASRLWGVRPYEQYF	TGTGCCAGCAGACTTTGGGGGGTCCGGCCCTACGAGCAGTACTTC
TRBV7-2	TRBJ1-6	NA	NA	CASSLGPPLGALNNSPLHF	TGTGCCAGCAGCCTAGGACCCCCCTTGGGGGCGTTGAATAATTCACCCCTCCACTTT
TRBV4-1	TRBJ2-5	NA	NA	CASSQDPGSETQYF	TGCGCCAGCAGCCAAGATCCGGGGAGCGAGACCCAGTACTTC
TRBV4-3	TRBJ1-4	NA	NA	CASSQFRDNEKLFF	TGCGCCAGCAGCCAATTCAGGGATAATGAAAAACTGTTTTTT
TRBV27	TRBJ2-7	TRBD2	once	CASWVRGGEQYF	TGTGCCAGCTGGGTACGGGGGGGCGAGCAGTACTTC
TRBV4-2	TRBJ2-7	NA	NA	CASSQDGAGEGYEQYF	TGTGCCAGCAGCCAAGATGGCGCAGGGGAGGGCTACGAGCAGTACTTC
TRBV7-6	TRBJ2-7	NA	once	CASSLSGGVYEQYF	TGTGCCAGCAGCTTATCTGGGGGCGTCTACGAGCAGTACTTC
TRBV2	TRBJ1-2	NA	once	CASSEISQEEGYTF	TGTGCCAGCAGTGAAATTTCGCAGGAGGAAGGCTACACCTTC
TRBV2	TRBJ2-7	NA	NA	CASSSPPETRHYEQYF	TGTGCCAGCAGTAGTCCCCCCGAGACAAGGCACTACGAGCAGTACTTC
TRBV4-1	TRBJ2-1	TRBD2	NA	CASSQGPSGGHNEQFF	TGCGCCAGCAGCCAAGGGCCTAGCGGGGGCCACAATGAGCAGTTCTTC
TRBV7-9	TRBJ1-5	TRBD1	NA	CASSSPPGQGARQPQHF	TGTGCCAGCAGCTCCCCCCCGGGACAGGGGGCGAGGCAGCCCCAGCATTTT
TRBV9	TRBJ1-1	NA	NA	CASSAGGTPEAFF	TGTGCCAGCAGCGCAGGCGGGACCCCTGAAGCTTTCTTT
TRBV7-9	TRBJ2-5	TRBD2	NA	CSSSRTSGGGKETQYF	TGTTCCAGCAGCCGGACTAGCGGGGGGGGAAAAGAGACCCAGTACTTC
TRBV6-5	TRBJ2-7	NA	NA	CASSYRAGTYEQYF	TGTGCCAGCAGTTACAGGGCGGGAACCTACGAGCAGTACTTC
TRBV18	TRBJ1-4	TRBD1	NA	CASSLTGTNEKLFF	TGTGCCAGCTCATTGACAGGGACTAATGAAAAACTGTTTTTT
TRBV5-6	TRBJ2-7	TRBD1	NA	CASSSPSGTDNYEQYF	TGTGCCAGCAGCTCTCCCTCCGGGACAGATAACTACGAGCAGTACTTC
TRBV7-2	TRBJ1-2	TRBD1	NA	CASSLARGQGNYGYTF	TGTGCCAGCAGCTTAGCCAGGGGGCAAGGAAACTATGGCTACACCTTC
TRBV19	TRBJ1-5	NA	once	CASSIGNQPQHF	TGTGCCAGTAGTATCGGCAATCAGCCCCAGCATTTT
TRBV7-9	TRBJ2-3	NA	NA	CASSAATRRTDTQYF	TGTGCCAGCAGCGCCGCGACTAGGAGGACAGATACGCAGTATTTT
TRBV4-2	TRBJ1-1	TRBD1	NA	CASSQRQGEGNTEAFF	TGTGCCAGCAGCCAGCGACAGGGGGAGGGGAACACTGAAGCTTTCTTT
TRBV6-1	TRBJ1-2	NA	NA	CAARTDHYGYTF	TGTGCCGCCCGGACAGATCACTATGGCTACACCTTC
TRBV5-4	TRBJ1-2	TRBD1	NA	CAIRMTGGIGYGYTF	TGTGCCATCCGCATGACAGGGGGCATCGGCTATGGCTACACCTTC
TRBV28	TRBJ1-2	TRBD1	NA	CASSLRLGGGYGYTF	TGTGCCAGCAGTTTACGGTTAGGGGGCGGATATGGCTACACCTTC
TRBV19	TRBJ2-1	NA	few	CASSISQGSYNEQFF	TGTGCCAGTAGTATATCTCAGGGATCCTACAATGAGCAGTTCTTC
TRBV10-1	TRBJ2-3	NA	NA	CASGQNTDTQYF	TGCGCCAGCGGACAGAATACAGATACGCAGTATTTT
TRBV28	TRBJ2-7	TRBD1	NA	CATDRDRSYYEQYF	TGTGCAACCGATCGGGACAGGTCATACTACGAGCAGTACTTC
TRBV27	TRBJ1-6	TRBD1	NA	CASSPEKGQNSPLHF	TGTGCCAGCAGTCCCGAGAAGGGACAGAATTCACCCCTCCACTTT
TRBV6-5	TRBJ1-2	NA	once	CASSYSSGKNYGYTF	TGTGCCAGCAGTTACTCGTCAGGGAAGAACTATGGCTACACCTTC
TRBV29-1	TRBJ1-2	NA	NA	CSVELWAGNPYGYTF	TGTAGCGTTGAGTTGTGGGCAGGGAACCCTTATGGCTACACCTTC
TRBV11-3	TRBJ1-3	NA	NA	CASSLVGGDVAVGNTIYF	TGTGCCAGCAGCTTAGTAGGGGGTGATGTGGCGGTTGGAAACACCATATATTTT
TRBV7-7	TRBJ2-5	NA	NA	CASSLGGVETQYF	TGTGCTAGCAGCTTAGGGGGGGTGGAGACCCAGTACTTC
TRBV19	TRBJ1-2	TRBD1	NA	CASSKQGSDLGPYGYTF	TGTGCCAGTAGTAAACAGGGGTCAGACCTTGGCCCCTATGGCTACACCTTC
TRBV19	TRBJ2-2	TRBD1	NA	CASISRGHTGELFF	TGTGCCAGTATTTCTAGGGGGCACACCGGGGAGCTGTTTTTT
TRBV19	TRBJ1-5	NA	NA	CASRGRWDQPQHF	TGTGCCAGTAGAGGGAGGTGGGATCAGCCCCAGCATTTT
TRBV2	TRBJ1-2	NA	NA	CASSGNRATNYGYTF	TGTGCCAGCAGTGGAAACAGGGCCACTAACTATGGCTACACCTTC